One and the same sample provided the 12 T cell receptor beta chains below, sequenced in a study of a mutant IDH1 vaccine in newly diagnosed glioma. These receptors' antigens are unknown. This table comes from immunoSEQ multiplex PCR, and its TCRdb copy is limited to in-frame clones, with some not included. This sample has 31,000 or so clones, with around four fifths found just once. The time point was: week 11, during vaccination. Every vaccination contained 300 ug of the mutant IDH1 20-mer peptide and was paired with topical imiquimod. Here the sequenced sample was PBMCs, taken from a glioma patient whose treatment included an IDH1 peptide vaccine. The origin of the receptors is a man aged 25 to 40 with glioma.

The chain couples TRBV10-3 to TRBJ1-2; D not resolved. V lost 4 bases, J lost 4 bases, and 4 bases lay in between. The germline V gene has CDR1 ENHRY and CDR2 SYGVKD. This CDR3 is 11 amino acids long. The CDR3 region is CAISGSYGYTF. DNA for the CDR3: TGTGCCATCAGTGGGAGCTATGGCTACACCTTC.

The chain couples TRBV30 to TRBJ2-7; possibly TRBD1 or TRBD2 for D (5 bases each). Germline V gene sequence: CDR1 GTSNPN, CDR2 SVGIG (reference sequence). V lost 3 bases, J lost 1 base, and 16 bases lay in between. The CDR3 loop spans 15 amino acids. CDR3 nucleotides: TGTGCCTGGAGAGTTCCGGGACGGGAATCCTACGAGCAGTACTTC. It is translated as CAWRVPGRESYEQYF.

Only one count was recorded for this clone. The chain has TRBV10-2 and TRBJ2-7; D gene uncertain. The ends were cut back, 4 bases at V and 0 bases at J, with 10 bases in the middle. Germline V CDR1 and CDR2: WSHSY, SAAADI. This CDR3 comprises 14 residues. The CDR3 reads CASSVGESSYEQYF. The DNA for the CDR3 is TGCGCCAGCAGTGTGGGTGAGAGCTCCTACGAGCAGTACTTC.

V gene TRBV5-1 combines with J gene TRBJ1-4; no definite D call. In germline, CDR1 is SGHRS, CDR2 YFSETQ. V gave up 0 bases and J gave up 5 bases, with 14 bases separating them. The length of the CDR3 is 16 residues. CDR3 residues: CASSLGFRESNEKLFF. The CDR3 DNA reads TGCGCCAGCAGCTTGGGGTTTAGGGAATCGAATGAAAAACTGTTTTTT.

J is TRBJ2-1 and V is TRBV7-8; D possibly corresponds to TRBD2 (6 bases). The germline V and J ends were trimmed by 3 bases and 6 bases, with 15 bases remaining between them. The CDR3 is 15 amino acids. The germline gives CDR1 SGHVS, CDR2 FQNEAQ. DNA for the CDR3: TGTGCCAGCAGCTTCACCGGACTAATACGCAATGAGCAGTTCTTC. Translating gives CASSFTGLIRNEQFF.

V is TRBV7-9 and J is TRBJ1-1, with TRBD1 as a possible D gene (6 bases). The CDR3 spans 13 residues. V gave up 7 bases and J gave up 1 base, with 10 bases separating them. Germline CDR1 SEHNR, CDR2 FQNEAQ (reference sequence). The CDR3 sequence is CASTGQKNTEAFF. As DNA, the CDR3 is TGTGCCAGCACAGGACAGAAGAACACTGAAGCTTTCTTT.

The chain recombines TRBV7-9 with TRBJ1-4; D call uncertain. The V gene lost 7 bases and the J gene lost 8 bases, with 14 bases spanning the gap. Germline V gene sequence: CDR1 SEHNR, CDR2 FQNEAQ (reference sequence). The CDR3 is 13 residues long. The CDR3 loop reads CASIPPTGEKLFF. The CDR3 DNA follows: TGTGCCAGCATCCCACCGACGGGGGAAAAACTGTTTTTT.

The V call is TRBV19, the J call TRBJ2-2; 7 bases map to TRBD2. The CDR3 extends over 18 amino acids. CDR1 is LNHDA and CDR2 is SQIVND in the germline V gene (reference sequence). With V trimmed by 5 bases and J by 3 bases, 15 bases remained unmatched. The CDR3 sequence is CASSSVGRTGLDTGELFF. DNA of the CDR3: TGTGCCAGTAGTTCCGTCGGGAGGACCGGGTTGGACACCGGGGAGCTGTTTTTT.

This clone was observed a single time. This chain connects TRBV5-1 to TRBJ2-7, with D maybe TRBD2 (5 bases). This CDR3 has 14 amino acids. V lost 2 bases and J 5 bases, leaving 14 bases between the germline ends. The germline CDR1 and CDR2 sequences are SGHRS and YFSETQ. Here the CDR3 DNA reads TGCGCCAGCAGCTTAAGCGGAGTCCGGGACGAGCAGTACTTC. This gives the protein CASSLSGVRDEQYF.

The V call is TRBV6-5, the J call TRBJ2-3; D ambiguous. CDR1 and CDR2 from the germline V gene are MNHEY and SVGAGI. The CDR3 sequence is 14 residues long. Deletions cut 5 bases from V and 2 bases from J, with 11 bases between. CDR3 amino acids: CASSEMGYTDTQYF. The CDR3 region has the DNA TGTGCCAGCAGTGAGATGGGTTACACAGATACGCAGTATTTT.

The rearrangement links TRBV4-1 to TRBJ2-7; 10 nucleotides match TRBD1. With 2 bases clipped from V and 2 bases from J, the junction kept 6 bases outside the gene matches. CDR1 and CDR2 (germline): MGHRA, YSYEKL. The CDR3 has 16 amino acids. In nucleotides, the CDR3 is TGCGCCAGCAGCCAATTTTGGACAGGGGGGACCTACGAGCAGTACTTC. Translation gives CASSQFWTGGTYEQYF.

This rearrangement joins TRBV5-4 to TRBJ2-3; the D call may be TRBD1 or TRBD2 (5 bases each). CDR3 length: 15 residues. CDR1 is SGHNT and CDR2 is YYREEE in the germline V gene (reference sequence). Trimming removed 0 bases at V and 1 base at J, with 9 bases between. The CDR3 is CASSLGGSGTDTQYF. The CDR3 nucleotides are TGTGCCAGCAGCTTGGGGGGGAGCGGCACAGATACGCAGTATTTT.